By share, the clone carrying this T cell receptor (beta chain) counts as large (0.1 to 1%). Trimming removed 2 bases at V and 6 bases at J, with 19 bases between. Germline V gene data show CDR1 as GTSNPN and CDR2 as SVGIG (reference sequence). There are 15 residues in the CDR3. Here immunoSEQ multiplex PCR was the method, and the copy in TCRdb shows in-frame clones only, minus some. Here the sample spans 110 to 150 clones, about a third being singletons. The sample's treatment: AdE1-LMPpoly-expanded autologous EBV-specific T-cell therapy followed by anti-PD-1 nivolumab. The entry originates in a study of EBV T-cell therapy then PD-1 blockade in nasopharyngeal carcinoma.

Material for sequencing was EBV dextramer-positive CD8+ T cells from the patient's own cultured T-cell product. Regarding subset: CD8+CD4- cells from the ACT product binding two EBV epitope dextramers. This receptor was obtained from a man in his forties with nasopharyngeal carcinoma. This rearrangement joins TRBV30 to TRBJ1-2, with D uncertain. CDR3 in DNA: TGTGCCTGGAGTTCCTTCCCTTCAGGCGGGGATGGCTACACCTTC. Its protein is CAWSSFPSGGDGYTF.